The rows below give T cell receptor beta chains drawn from one sample of a study of T cell responses to AZD1222 COVID-19 vaccine. Profiling relied on immunoSEQ multiplex PCR, and the TCRdb table lists in-frame clones only, not all of them. The sample contains 150,000 or so clones, approximately 90% of which appear only once. Sequenced here: peripheral blood, sampled 28 days after the second AZD1222 dose. Every receptor here comes from an adult who received the AZD1222 COVID-19 vaccine. Both conserved end residues are part of each CDR3. D genes are given only for firm matches. Clone size is shown for a subset of rows, as once, few, many or a class of expanded clone.

abundance | j_gene | v_gene | d_gene | len | CDR3aa | CDR3nt
once | TRBJ2-7 | TRBV5-3 | NA | 14 | CAFPRRDRLYEQYF | TGTGCCTTCCCTCGGAGGGACAGATTATACGAGCAGTACTTC
NA | TRBJ2-7 | TRBV5-4 | TRBD2 | 14 | CASSEAGGSYEQYF | TGTGCCAGCTCGGAAGCGGGGGGCTCCTACGAGCAGTACTTC
NA | TRBJ1-1 | TRBV5-5 | NA | 14 | CASSLGQVGTEAFF | TGTGCCAGCAGCTTGGGACAGGTTGGCACTGAAGCTTTCTTT
NA | TRBJ2-7 | TRBV21-1 | NA | 21 | CASSKAVRQGVFGDCIYEQYF | TGTGCCAGCAGCAAAGCGGTGCGGCAGGGGGTCTTTGGGGACTGTATCTACGAGCAGTACTTC
NA | TRBJ2-5 | TRBV7-2 | NA | 12 | CASSLAQETQYF | TGTGCCAGCAGCTTAGCACAAGAGACCCAGTACTTC
NA | TRBJ1-4 | TRBV3-1/TRBV3-2 | TRBD1 | 15 | CASSQATGGGEKLFF | TGTGCCAGCAGCCAAGCGACAGGGGGCGGTGAAAAACTGTTTTTT
many | TRBJ2-1 | TRBV6-1 | NA | 15 | CASSEARRGRYEQFF | TGTGCCAGCAGTGAAGCTCGGCGGGGGCGGTATGAGCAGTTCTTC
NA | TRBJ1-2 | TRBV18 | TRBD1 | 13 | CASSPAGGYGYTF | TGTGCCAGCTCACCAGCAGGGGGCTATGGCTACACCTTC
NA | TRBJ1-2 | TRBV12-3/TRBV12-4 | NA | 11 | CASQRDYGYTF | TGTGCCAGCCAAAGGGACTATGGCTACACCTTC
once | TRBJ1-4 | TRBV11-2 | NA | 14 | CASSPAAGAEKLFF | TGTGCCAGCAGCCCAGCCGCAGGGGCTGAAAAACTGTTTTTT
NA | TRBJ1-2 | TRBV19 | NA | 15 | CASRRSGGRVGGYTF | TGTGCCAGTAGGCGCTCGGGCGGTAGGGTGGGAGGCTACACCTTC
once | TRBJ1-2 | TRBV30 | NA | 11 | CAWSDFRGYTF | TGTGCCTGGAGTGATTTTCGTGGCTACACCTTC
NA | TRBJ2-7 | TRBV11-2 | TRBD2 | 20 | CASSLEPFRFSGRASYEQYF | TGTGCCAGCAGCTTAGAACCCTTTAGGTTTAGCGGGAGGGCCTCCTACGAGCAGTACTTC
NA | TRBJ2-1 | TRBV12-3/TRBV12-4 | NA | 13 | CASSLGLHNEQFF | TGTGCCAGCAGTTTGGGTCTGCACAATGAGCAGTTCTTC
NA | TRBJ2-7 | TRBV19 | TRBD1 | 15 | CASSARQGAMSEQYF | TGTGCCAGTAGTGCCCGACAGGGGGCAATGTCCGAGCAGTACTTC
NA | TRBJ1-1 | TRBV6-4 | NA | 16 | CASSDTGGGRATEAFF | TGTGCCAGCAGTGACACCGGGGGAGGGAGGGCCACTGAAGCTTTCTTT
NA | TRBJ1-2 | TRBV11-2 | NA | 14 | CASSGRTANYGYTF | TGTGCCAGCAGCGGCCGGACGGCTAACTATGGCTACACCTTC
NA | TRBJ2-6 | TRBV15 | NA | 15 | CATSRDNSGANVLTF | TGTGCCACCAGCAGAGACAACTCTGGGGCCAACGTCCTGACTTTC
few | TRBJ1-5 | TRBV4-1 | TRBD1 | 15 | CASSPDRGQWQPQHF | TGCGCCAGCAGCCCCGACAGGGGGCAGTGGCAGCCCCAGCATTTT
NA | TRBJ1-2 | TRBV3-1/TRBV3-2 | NA | 15 | CASSQDLLQLYGYTF | TGTGCCAGCAGCCAAGATTTGCTACAGCTCTATGGCTACACCTTC
once | TRBJ2-3 | TRBV14 | NA | 16 | CASSQEFGGRTDTQYF | TGTGCCAGCAGCCAAGAGTTTGGGGGGCGCACAGATACGCAGTATTTT
NA | TRBJ1-2 | TRBV6-5 | NA | 14 | CASSYSGHVYGYTF | TGTGCCAGCAGTTACTCGGGACACGTCTATGGCTACACCTTC
NA | TRBJ1-3 | TRBV23-1 | TRBD1 | 16 | CASNRDRGLSGNTIYF | TGCGCCAGCAACCGGGACAGGGGACTCTCTGGAAACACCATATATTTT
NA | TRBJ2-7 | TRBV2 | TRBD1 | 13 | CASSTGTGLEQYF | TGTGCCAGCAGTACCGGGACAGGGCTCGAGCAGTACTTC
NA | TRBJ2-1 | TRBV3-1/TRBV3-2 | TRBD2 | 17 | CASSLTLGLAGGGEQFF | TGTGCCAGCAGCCTCACCCTAGGACTAGCGGGAGGTGGTGAGCAGTTCTTC
once | TRBJ1-2 | TRBV19 | NA | 12 | CASGRDGRGYTF | TGTGCCAGTGGAAGGGACGGCCGGGGCTACACCTTC
NA | TRBJ1-2 | TRBV20-1 | NA | 13 | CSASRIHNYGYTF | TGCAGTGCTAGTAGGATTCACAACTATGGCTACACCTTC
once | TRBJ2-5 | TRBV4-1 | NA | 16 | CASSQEGTGWQETQYF | TGCGCCAGCAGCCAAGAGGGGACGGGTTGGCAAGAGACCCAGTACTTC
NA | TRBJ1-5 | TRBV3-1/TRBV3-2 | NA | 13 | CASSQQGGRPQHF | TGTGCCAGCAGCCAACAGGGAGGTCGGCCCCAGCATTTT
once | TRBJ2-3 | TRBV6-1 | TRBD2 | 17 | CASSEGLASSHTDTQYF | TGTGCCAGCAGTGAAGGACTAGCGTCTTCACACACAGATACGCAGTATTTT
NA | TRBJ1-5 | TRBV19 | NA | 16 | CASSPRSPWSNQPQHF | TGTGCCAGTAGTCCCCGGAGTCCTTGGAGCAATCAGCCCCAGCATTTT
NA | TRBJ1-5 | TRBV30 | NA | 15 | CAWSESSGVNQPQHF | TGTGCCTGGAGTGAAAGCTCTGGTGTCAATCAGCCCCAGCATTTT
NA | TRBJ2-6 | TRBV24-1 | NA | 16 | CATSSPGTSGANVLTF | TGTGCCACCAGTTCCCCCGGGACCTCTGGGGCCAACGTCCTGACTTTC
few | TRBJ1-2 | TRBV10-3 | NA | 11 | CAISAGEGYTF | TGTGCCATCAGTGCTGGGGAAGGCTACACCTTC
NA | TRBJ1-6 | TRBV2 | NA | 13 | CASSASPRSPLHF | TGTGCCAGCAGTGCATCGCCGCGGTCACCCCTCCACTTT